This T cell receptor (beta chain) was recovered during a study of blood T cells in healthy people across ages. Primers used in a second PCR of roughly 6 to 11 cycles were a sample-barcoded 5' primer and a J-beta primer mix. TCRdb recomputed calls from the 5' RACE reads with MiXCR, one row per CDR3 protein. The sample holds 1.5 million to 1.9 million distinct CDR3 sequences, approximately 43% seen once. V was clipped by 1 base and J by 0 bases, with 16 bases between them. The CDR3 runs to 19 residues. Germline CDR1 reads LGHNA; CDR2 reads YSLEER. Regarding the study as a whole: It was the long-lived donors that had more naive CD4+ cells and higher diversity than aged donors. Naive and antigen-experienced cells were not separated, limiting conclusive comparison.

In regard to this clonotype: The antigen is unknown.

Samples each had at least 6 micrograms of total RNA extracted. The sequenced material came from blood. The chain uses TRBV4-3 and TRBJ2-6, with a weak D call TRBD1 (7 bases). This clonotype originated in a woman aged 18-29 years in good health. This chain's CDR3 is CASSQVAGQTYSGANVLTF. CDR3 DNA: TGCGCCAGCAGCCAAGTGGCGGGACAGACCTACTCTGGGGCCAACGTCCTGACTTTC.